Here is one TCR beta chain with its context. Its antigen is still unknown. Each cell subset's genomic DNA was divided evenly among several immunoSEQ plates. The data were produced by immunoSEQ multiplex PCR, yet TCRdb's version contains in-frame clones alone and is incomplete. Here the sample spans hundreds of thousands of clones, around 95% being singletons. CD8 cells regarded as naive lacked CD45RO, were positively chosen for CCR7, and omitted terminally differentiated effector memory CD45RA+ cells. This entry comes from a study of shared clonotypes between healthy human individuals. Study details: Each donor's CD4 naive and CD4 memory cells filled three plates apiece, CD8 naive two, and CD8 memory one. Study-wide results and caveats: Relative to memory subsets, naive subsets generally showed larger estimated richness.

The germline V gene has CDR1 MNHEY and CDR2 SMNVEV (reference sequence). The CDR3 sequence is 13 residues long. Trimming took off 7 bases at V and 3 bases at J, with 13 bases between the two ends. Sequenced input: naive CD8+ T cells sorted from blood. This receptor was identified in a woman in her twenties or thirties in good health. V usage is TRBV27 and J usage is TRBJ2-7, with D perhaps matching TRBD2 (6 bases). The CDR3 loop reads CASKTGTHYEQYF. CDR3 bases: TGTGCCAGCAAGACCGGGACTCACTACGAGCAGTACTTC.